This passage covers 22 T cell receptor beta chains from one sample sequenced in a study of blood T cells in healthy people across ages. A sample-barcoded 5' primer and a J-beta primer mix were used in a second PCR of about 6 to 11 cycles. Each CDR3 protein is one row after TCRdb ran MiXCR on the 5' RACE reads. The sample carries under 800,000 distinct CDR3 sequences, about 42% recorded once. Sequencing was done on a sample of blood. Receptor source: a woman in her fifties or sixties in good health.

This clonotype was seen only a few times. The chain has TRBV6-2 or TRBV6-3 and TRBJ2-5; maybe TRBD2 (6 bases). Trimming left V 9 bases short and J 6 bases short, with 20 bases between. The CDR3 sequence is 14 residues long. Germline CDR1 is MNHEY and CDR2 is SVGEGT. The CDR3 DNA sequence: TGTGCCAGTATTGAACCACGGGGGAGGAAGACCCAGTACTTC. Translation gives CASIEPRGRKTQYF.

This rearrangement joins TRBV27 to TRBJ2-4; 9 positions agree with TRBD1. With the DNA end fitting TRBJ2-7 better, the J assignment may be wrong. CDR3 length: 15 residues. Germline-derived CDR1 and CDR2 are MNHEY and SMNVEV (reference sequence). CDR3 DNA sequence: TGTGCCAGCAGCAAAAACCGGGACAGGGTCCACGAGCAGTACTTC. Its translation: CASSKNRDRVHEQYF.

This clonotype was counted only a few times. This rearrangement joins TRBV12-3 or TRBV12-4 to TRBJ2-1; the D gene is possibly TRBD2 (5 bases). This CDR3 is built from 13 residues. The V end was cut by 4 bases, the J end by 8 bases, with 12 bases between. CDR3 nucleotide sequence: TGTGCCAGCAGTTCGACGGGATGGGATGAGCAGTTCTTC. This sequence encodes CASSSTGWDEQFF.

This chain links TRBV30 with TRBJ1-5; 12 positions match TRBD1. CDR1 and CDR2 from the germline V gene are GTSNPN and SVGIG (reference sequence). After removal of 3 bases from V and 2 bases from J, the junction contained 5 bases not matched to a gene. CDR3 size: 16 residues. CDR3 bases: TGTGCCTGGAGAGGGACAGGGGGCTTAGGCAATCAGCCCCAGCATTTT. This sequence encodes CAWRGTGGLGNQPQHF.

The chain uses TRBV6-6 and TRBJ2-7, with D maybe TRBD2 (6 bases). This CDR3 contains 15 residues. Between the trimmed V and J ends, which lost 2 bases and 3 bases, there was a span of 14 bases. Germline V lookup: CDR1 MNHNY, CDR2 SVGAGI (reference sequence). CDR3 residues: CASSYSGQGNYEQYF. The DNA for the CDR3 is TGTGCCAGCAGTTACAGCGGGCAGGGCAACTACGAGCAGTACTTC.

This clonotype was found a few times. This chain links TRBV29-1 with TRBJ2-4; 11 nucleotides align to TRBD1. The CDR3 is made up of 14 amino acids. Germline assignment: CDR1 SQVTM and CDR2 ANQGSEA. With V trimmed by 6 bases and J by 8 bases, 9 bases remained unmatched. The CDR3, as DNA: TGCAGCGTCGGGACAGGGGGTTCGGGGGACATTCAGTACTTC. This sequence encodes CSVGTGGSGDIQYF.

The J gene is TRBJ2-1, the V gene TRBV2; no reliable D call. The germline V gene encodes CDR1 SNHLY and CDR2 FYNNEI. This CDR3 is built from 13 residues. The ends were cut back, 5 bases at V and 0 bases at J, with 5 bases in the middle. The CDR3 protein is CASSRSSYNEQFF. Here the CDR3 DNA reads TGTGCCAGCAGTCGGAGCTCCTACAATGAGCAGTTCTTC. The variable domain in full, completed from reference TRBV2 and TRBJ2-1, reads EPEVTQTPSHQVTQMGQEVILRCVPISNHLYFYWYRQILGQKVEFLVSFYNNEISEKSEIFDDQFSVERPDGSNFTLKIRSTKLEDSAMYFCASSRSSYNEQFFGPGTRLTVL.

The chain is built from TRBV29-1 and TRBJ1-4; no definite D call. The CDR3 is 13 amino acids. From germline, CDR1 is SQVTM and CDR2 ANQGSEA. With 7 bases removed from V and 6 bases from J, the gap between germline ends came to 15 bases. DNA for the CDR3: TGCAGCGCCGGGCGGTCGCAGGATGAAAAACTGTTTTTT. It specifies CSAGRSQDEKLFF.

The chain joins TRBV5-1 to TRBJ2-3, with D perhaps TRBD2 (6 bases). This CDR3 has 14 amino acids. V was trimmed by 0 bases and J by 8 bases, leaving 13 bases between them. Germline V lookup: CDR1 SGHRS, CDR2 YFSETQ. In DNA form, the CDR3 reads TGCGCCAGCAGCTTGGACGGGAGAATAGGTACGCAGTATTTT. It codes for CASSLDGRIGTQYF.

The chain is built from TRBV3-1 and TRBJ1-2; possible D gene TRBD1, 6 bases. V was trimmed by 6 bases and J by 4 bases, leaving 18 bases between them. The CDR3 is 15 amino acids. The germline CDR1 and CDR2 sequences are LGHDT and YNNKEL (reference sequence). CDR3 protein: CASRPVHDRIYGYTF. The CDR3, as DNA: TGTGCCAGCAGACCGGTACACGACAGGATCTATGGCTACACCTTC.

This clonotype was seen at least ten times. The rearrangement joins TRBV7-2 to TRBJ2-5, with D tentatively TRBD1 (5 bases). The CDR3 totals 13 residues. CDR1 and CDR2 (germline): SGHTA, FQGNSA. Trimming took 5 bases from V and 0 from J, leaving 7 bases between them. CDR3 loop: CASSPDNQETQYF. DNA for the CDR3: TGTGCCAGCAGCCCGGACAACCAAGAGACCCAGTACTTC.

This chain's CDR3 is CAISDRGTGVNTEAFF. The CDR3 bases are TGTGCCATCAGTGACAGGGGGACAGGGGTGAACACTGAAGCTTTCTTT. The genes are TRBV10-3 and TRBJ1-1, with TRBD1 identical over 10 bases. Germline trimming cut 3 bases from V and 0 bases from J; bases unmatched to any gene: 4. The CDR3 sequence is 16 residues long. Germline CDR1 ENHRY, CDR2 SYGVKD.

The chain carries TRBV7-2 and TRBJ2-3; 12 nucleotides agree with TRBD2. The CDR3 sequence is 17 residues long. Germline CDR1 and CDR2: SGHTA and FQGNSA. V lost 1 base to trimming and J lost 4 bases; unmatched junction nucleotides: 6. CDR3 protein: CASSLGSLAGGADTQYF. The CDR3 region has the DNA TGTGCCAGCAGCTTAGGTTCCCTAGCGGGAGGGGCAGATACGCAGTATTTT.

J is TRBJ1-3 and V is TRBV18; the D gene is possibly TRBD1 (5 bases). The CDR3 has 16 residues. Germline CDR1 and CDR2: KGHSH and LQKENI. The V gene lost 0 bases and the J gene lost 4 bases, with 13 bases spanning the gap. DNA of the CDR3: TGTGCCAGCTCACCACCGGTCAGGGTGGGAGGAAACACCATATATTTT. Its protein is CASSPPVRVGGNTIYF.

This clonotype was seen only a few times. As DNA, the CDR3 is TGTGCCAGCAGCCATGAACGGACGGGCGAGCAGTACTTC. This gives the protein CASSHERTGEQYF. The chain uses TRBV7-9 and TRBJ2-7; no reliable D call. CDR3 length equals 13 residues. V was pared by 5 bases and J by 6 bases, with 14 bases between. From germline, CDR1 is SEHNR and CDR2 FQNEAQ (reference sequence).

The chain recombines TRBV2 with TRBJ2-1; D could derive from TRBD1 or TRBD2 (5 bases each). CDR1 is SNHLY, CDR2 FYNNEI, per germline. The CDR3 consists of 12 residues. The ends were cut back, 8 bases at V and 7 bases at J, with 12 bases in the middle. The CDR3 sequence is CASGGVLNEQFF. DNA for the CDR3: TGTGCCAGCGGGGGAGTATTAAATGAGCAGTTCTTC.

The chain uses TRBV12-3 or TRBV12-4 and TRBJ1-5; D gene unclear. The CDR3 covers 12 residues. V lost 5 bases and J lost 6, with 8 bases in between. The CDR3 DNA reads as TGTGCCAGCAGTACAGTACCTCAGCCCCAGCATTTT. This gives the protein CASSTVPQPQHF.

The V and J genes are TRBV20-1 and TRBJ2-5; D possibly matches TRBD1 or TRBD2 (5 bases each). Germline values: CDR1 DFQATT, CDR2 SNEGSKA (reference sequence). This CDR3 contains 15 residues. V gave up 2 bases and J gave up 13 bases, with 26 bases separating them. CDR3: CSARSGTPYEQSVYF. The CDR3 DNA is TGCAGTGCTAGATCGGGGACCCCCTACGAGCAGTCCGTGTACTTC.

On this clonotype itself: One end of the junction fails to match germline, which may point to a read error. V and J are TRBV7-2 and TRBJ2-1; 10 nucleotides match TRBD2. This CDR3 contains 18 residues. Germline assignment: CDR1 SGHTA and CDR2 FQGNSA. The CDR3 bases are TGTGTCAGCAGCTTACGGCTAGCGGGGGACCTCTCCTACAATGAGCAGTTCTTC. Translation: CVSSLRLAGDLSYNEQFF.

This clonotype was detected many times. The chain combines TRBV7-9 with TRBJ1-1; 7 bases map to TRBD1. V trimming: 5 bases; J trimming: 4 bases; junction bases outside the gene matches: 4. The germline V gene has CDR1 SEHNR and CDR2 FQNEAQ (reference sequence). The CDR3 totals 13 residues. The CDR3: CASSLPGGTEAFF. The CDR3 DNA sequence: TGTGCCAGCAGCCTACCAGGGGGCACTGAAGCTTTCTTT.

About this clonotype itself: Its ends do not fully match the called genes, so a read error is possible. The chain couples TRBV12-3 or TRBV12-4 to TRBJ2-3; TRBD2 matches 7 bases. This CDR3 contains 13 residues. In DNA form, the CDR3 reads TGTGCCAGCAGCTCGGGGGGTACAGATGCGCAGTATTTT. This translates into CASSSGGTDAQYF.

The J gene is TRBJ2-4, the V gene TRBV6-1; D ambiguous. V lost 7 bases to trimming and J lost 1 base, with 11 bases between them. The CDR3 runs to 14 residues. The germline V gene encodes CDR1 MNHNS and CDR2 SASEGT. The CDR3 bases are TGTGCCAGCAACCCGAGTGGGGCCAAAAACATTCAGTACTTC. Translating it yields CASNPSGAKNIQYF.